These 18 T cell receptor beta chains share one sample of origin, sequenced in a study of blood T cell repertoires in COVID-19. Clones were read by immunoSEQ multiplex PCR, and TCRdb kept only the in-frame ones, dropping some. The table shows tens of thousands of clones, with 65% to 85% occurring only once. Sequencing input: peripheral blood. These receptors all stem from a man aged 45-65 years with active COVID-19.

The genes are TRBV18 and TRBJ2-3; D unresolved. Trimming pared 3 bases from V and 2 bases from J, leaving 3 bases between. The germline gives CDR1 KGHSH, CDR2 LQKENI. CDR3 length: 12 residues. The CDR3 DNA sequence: TGTGCCAGCTCACCCTACACAGATACGCAGTATTTT. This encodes CASSPYTDTQYF.

The CDR3 protein is CASSMYRGQGTEAFF. For the CDR3, the DNA is TGTGCCAGCAGCATGTACAGGGGGCAAGGCACTGAAGCTTTCTTT. The V and J genes are TRBV5-5 and TRBJ1-1, with 9 nucleotides matching TRBD1. The V and J ends lost 4 bases and 4 bases, in that order; junction bases with no gene match: 8. This CDR3 contains 15 residues. Per the germline V gene, CDR1 is SGHKS and CDR2 is YYEKEE (reference sequence). The full variable domain, its missing parts supplied by reference TRBV5-5 and TRBJ1-1, is DAGVTQSPTHLIKTRGQQVTLRCSPISGHKSVSWYQQVLGQGPQFIFQYYEKEERGRGNFPDRFSARQFPNYSSELNVNALLLGDSALYLCASSMYRGQGTEAFFGQGTRLTVV.

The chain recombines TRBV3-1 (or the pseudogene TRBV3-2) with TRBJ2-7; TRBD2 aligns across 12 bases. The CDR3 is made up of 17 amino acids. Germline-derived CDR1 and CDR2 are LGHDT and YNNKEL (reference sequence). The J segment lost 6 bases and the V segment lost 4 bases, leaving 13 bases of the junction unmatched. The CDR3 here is CASSPASGRAKGVEQYF. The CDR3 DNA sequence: TGTGCCAGCAGCCCCGCTAGCGGGAGGGCCAAAGGGGTCGAGCAGTACTTC.

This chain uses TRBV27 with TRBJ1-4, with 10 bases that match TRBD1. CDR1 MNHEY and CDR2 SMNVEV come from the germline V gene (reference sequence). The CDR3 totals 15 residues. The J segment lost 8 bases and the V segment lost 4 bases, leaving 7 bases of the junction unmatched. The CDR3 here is CASSSRTGGREKLFF. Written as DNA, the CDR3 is TGTGCCAGCAGTTCTAGGACAGGGGGGCGAGAAAAACTGTTTTTT.

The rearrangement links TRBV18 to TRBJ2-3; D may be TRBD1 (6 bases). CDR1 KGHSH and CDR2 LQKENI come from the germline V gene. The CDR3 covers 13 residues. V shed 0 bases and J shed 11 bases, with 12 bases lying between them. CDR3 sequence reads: CASSPPQGSRQYF. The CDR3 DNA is TGTGCCAGCTCACCACCACAGGGCAGTCGGCAGTATTTT.

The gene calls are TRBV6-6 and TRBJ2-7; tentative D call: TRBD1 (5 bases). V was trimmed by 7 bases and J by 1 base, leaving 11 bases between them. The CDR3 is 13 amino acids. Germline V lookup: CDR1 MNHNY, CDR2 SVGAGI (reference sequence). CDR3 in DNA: TGTGCCAGCACTTTGCAGGGTTCCTACGAGCAGTACTTC. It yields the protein CASTLQGSYEQYF.

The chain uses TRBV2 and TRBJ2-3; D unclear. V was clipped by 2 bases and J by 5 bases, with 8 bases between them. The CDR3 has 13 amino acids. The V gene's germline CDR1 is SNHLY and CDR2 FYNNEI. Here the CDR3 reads CASSEPSGDTQYF. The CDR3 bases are TGTGCCAGCAGTGAACCCTCGGGAGATACGCAGTATTTT. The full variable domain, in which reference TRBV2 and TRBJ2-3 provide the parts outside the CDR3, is EPEVTQTPSHQVTQMGQEVILRCVPISNHLYFYWYRQILGQKVEFLVSFYNNEISEKSEIFDDQFSVERPDGSNFTLKIRSTKLEDSAMYFCASSEPSGDTQYFGPGTRLTVL.

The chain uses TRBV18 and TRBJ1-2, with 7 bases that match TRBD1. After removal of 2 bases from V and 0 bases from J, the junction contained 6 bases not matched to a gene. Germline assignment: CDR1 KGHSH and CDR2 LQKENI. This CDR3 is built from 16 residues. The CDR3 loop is CASSPRDSKANYGYTF. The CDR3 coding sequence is TGTGCCAGCTCACCAAGGGACAGCAAAGCTAACTATGGCTACACCTTC.

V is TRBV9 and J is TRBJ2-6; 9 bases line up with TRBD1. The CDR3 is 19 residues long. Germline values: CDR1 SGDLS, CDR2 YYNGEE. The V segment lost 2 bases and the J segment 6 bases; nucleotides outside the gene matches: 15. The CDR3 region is CASSVPGTGSSLAANVLTF. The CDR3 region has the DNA TGTGCCAGCAGCGTCCCCGGGACAGGGTCTTCTCTGGCGGCCAACGTCCTGACTTTC.

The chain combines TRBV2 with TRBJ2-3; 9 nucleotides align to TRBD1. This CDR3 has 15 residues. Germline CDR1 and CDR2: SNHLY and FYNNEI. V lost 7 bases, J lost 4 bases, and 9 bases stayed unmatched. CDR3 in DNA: TGTGCCAGCACCGACACAGGGGGCTCGGCAGATACGCAGTATTTT. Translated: CASTDTGGSADTQYF.

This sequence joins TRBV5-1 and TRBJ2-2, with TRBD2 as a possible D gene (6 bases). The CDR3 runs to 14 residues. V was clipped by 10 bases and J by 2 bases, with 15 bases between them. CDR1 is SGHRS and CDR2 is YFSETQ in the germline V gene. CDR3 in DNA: TGCGCCTCCGGGAGCAGAGAAAACACCGGGGAGCTGTTTTTT. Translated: CASGSRENTGELFF.

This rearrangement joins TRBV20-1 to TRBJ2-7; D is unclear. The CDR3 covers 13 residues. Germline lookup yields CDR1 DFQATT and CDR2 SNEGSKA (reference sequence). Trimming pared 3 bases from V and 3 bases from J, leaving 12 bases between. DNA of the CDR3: TGCAGTGCTAGTCCCAGACTCGACTACGAGCAGTACTTC. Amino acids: CSASPRLDYEQYF.

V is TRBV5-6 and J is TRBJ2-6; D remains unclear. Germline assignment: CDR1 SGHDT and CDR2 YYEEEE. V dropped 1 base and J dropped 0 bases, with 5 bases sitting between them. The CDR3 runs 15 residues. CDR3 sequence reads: CASSLRDSGANVLTF. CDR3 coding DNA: TGTGCCAGCAGCTTGAGAGACTCTGGGGCCAACGTCCTGACTTTC.

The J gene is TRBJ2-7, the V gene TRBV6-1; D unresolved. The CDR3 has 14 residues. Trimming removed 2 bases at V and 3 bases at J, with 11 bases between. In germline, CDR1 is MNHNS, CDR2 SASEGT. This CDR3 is CASSESGTFYEQYF. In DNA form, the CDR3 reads TGTGCCAGCAGTGAATCGGGTACCTTCTACGAGCAGTACTTC.

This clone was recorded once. CDR3: CASSSYEQYF. The CDR3 DNA reads as TGTGCCAGCAGCTCGTACGAGCAGTACTTC. This rearrangement joins TRBV7-8 to TRBJ2-7; the D is unclear. Trimming shortened V by 4 bases and J by 4 bases, and 2 bases separated the two germline ends. Germline V CDR1 and CDR2: SGHVS, FQNEAQ. The length of the CDR3 is 10 residues. The full variable domain, its missing parts supplied by reference TRBV7-8 and TRBJ2-7, is GAGVSQSPRYKVAKRGQDVALRCDPISGHVSLFWYQQALGQGPEFLTYFQNEAQLDKSGLPSDRFFAERPEGSVSTLKIQRTQQEDSAVYLCASSSYEQYFGPGTRLTVT.

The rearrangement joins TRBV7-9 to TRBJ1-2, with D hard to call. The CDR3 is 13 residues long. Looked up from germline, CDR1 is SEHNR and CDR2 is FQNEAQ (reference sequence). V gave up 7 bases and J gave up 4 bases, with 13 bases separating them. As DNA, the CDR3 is TGTGCCAGCACCAATTGGTTCGGCTATGGCTACACCTTC. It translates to CASTNWFGYGYTF.

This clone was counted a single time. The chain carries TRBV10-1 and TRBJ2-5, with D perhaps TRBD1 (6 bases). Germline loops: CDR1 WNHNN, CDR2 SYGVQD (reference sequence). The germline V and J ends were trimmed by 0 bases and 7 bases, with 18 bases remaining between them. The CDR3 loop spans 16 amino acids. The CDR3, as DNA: TGCGCCAGCAGTGAGTCTCAGCCGGACAGCCTGGGGACCCAGTACTTC. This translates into CASSESQPDSLGTQYF.

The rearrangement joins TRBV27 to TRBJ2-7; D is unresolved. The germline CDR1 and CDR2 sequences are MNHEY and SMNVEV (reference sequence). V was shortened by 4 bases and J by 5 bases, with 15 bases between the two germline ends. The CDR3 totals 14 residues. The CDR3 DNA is TGTGCCAGCAGTTCCCAAGCGCATTACAACGAGCAGTACTTC. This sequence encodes CASSSQAHYNEQYF.